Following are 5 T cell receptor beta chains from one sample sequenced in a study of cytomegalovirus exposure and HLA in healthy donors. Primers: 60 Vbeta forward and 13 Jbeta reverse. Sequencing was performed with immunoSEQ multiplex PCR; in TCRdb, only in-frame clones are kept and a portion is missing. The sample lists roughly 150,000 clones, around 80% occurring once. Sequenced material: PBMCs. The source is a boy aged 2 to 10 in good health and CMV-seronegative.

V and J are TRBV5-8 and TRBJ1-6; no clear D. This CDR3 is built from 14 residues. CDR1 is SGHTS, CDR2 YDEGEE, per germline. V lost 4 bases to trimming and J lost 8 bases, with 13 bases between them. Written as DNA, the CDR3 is TGTGCCAGCAGCCCCGAGGATGCTTATTCACCCCTCCACTTT. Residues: CASSPEDAYSPLHF.

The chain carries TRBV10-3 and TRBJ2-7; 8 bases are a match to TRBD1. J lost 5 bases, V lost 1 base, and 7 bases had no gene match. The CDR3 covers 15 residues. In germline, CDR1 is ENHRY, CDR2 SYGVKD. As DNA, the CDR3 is TGTGCCATCAGTGAGTTGGACAGGGCGAAGCACGAGCAGTACTTC. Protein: CAISELDRAKHEQYF.

CDR3 region: CAWSANYGYTF. The DNA for the CDR3 is TGTGCCTGGAGTGCAAACTATGGCTACACCTTC. This rearrangement joins TRBV30 to TRBJ1-2; no firm D call. The germline gives CDR1 GTSNPN, CDR2 SVGIG (reference sequence). Trimming pared 1 base from V and 2 bases from J, leaving 2 bases between. This CDR3 region has 11 residues.

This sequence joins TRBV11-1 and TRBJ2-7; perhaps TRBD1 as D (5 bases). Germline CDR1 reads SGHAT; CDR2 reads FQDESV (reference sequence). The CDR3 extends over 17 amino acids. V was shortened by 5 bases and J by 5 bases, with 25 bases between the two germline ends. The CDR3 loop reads CASSLGHTDGREDEQYF. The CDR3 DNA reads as TGTGCCAGCAGCCTTGGACATACGGACGGTCGTGAAGACGAGCAGTACTTC.

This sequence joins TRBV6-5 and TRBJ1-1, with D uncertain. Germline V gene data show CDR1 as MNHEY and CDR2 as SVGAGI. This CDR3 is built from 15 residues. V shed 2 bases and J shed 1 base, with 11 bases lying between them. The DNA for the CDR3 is TGTGCCAGCAGTTACCTCGGGGTGAAGAACACTGAAGCTTTCTTT. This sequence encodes CASSYLGVKNTEAFF.